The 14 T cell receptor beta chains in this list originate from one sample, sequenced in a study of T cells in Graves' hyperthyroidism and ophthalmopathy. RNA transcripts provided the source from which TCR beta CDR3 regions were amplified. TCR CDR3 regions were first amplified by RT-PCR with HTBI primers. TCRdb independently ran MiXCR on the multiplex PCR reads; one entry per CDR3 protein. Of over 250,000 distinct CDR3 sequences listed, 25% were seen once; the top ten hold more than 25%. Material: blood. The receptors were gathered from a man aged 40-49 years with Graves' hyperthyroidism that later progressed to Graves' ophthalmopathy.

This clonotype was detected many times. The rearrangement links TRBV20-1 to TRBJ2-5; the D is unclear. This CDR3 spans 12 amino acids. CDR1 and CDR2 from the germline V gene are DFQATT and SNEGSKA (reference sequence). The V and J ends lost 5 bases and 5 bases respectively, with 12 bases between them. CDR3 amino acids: CSAPDNGETQYF. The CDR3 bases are TGCAGTGCTCCAGACAACGGGGAGACCCAGTACTTC.

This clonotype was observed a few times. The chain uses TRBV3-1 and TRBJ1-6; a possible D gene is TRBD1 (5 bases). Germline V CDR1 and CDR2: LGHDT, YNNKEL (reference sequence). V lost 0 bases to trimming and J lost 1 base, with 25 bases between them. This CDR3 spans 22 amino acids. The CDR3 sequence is CASSQEPKPGPPVGSYNSPLHF. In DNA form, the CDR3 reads TGTGCCAGCAGCCAAGAGCCCAAGCCGGGACCTCCTGTTGGATCCTATAATTCACCCCTCCACTTT.

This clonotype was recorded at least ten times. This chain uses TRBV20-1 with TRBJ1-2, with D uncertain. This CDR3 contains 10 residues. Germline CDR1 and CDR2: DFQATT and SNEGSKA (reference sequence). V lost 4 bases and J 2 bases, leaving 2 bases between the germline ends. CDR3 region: CSAMNYGYTF. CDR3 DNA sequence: TGCAGTGCTATGAACTATGGCTACACCTTC.

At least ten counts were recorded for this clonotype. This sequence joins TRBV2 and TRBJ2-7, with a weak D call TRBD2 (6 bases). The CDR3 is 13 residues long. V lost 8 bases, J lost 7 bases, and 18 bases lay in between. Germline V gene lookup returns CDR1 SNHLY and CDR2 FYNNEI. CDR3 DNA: TGTGCCAGCGCTGAGGACTACGCTAGAGAGCAGTACTTC. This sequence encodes CASAEDYAREQYF.

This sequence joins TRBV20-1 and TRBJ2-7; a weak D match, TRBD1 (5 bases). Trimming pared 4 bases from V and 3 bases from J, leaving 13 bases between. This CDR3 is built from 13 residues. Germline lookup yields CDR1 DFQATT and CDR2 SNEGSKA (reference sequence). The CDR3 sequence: CSATGSLNYEQYF. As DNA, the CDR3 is TGCAGTGCTACAGGGTCCCTTAACTACGAGCAGTACTTC.

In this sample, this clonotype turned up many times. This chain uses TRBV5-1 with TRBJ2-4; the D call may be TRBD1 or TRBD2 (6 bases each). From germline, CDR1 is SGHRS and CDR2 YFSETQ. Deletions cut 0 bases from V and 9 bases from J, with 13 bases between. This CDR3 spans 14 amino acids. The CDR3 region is CASSLDVEGGIQYF. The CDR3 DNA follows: TGCGCCAGCAGCTTGGATGTGGAGGGGGGCATTCAGTACTTC.

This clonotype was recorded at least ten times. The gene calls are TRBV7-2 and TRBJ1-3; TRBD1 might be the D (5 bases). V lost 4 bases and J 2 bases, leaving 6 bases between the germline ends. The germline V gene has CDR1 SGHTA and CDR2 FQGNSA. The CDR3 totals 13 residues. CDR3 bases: TGTGCCAGCAGCTCGGGACCTGGAAACACCATATATTTT. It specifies CASSSGPGNTIYF.

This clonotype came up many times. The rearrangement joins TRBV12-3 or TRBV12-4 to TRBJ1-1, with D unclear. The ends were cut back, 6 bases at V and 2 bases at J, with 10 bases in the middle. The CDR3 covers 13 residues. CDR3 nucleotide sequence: TGTGCCAGCAGCCTTACAGAAAACACTGAAGCTTTCTTT. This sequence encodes CASSLTENTEAFF.

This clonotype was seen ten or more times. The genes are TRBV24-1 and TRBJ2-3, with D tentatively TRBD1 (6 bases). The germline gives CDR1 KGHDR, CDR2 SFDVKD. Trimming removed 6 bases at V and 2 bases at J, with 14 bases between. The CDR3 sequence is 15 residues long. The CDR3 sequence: CATSHRDTNTDTQYF. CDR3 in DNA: TGTGCCACCAGTCACCGGGACACCAACACAGATACGCAGTATTTT.

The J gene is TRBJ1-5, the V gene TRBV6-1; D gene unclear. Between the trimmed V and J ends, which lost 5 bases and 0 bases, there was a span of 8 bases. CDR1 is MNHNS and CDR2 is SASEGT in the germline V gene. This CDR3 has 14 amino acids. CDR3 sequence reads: CASSPIYSNQPQHF. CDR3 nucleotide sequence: TGTGCCAGCAGTCCAATTTATAGCAATCAGCCCCAGCATTTT.

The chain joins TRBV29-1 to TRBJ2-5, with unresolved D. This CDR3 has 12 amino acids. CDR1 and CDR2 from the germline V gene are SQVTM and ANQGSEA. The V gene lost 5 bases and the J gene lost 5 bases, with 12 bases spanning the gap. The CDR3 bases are TGCAGCGTTCGTCCACAAGACGAGACCCAGTACTTC. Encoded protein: CSVRPQDETQYF.

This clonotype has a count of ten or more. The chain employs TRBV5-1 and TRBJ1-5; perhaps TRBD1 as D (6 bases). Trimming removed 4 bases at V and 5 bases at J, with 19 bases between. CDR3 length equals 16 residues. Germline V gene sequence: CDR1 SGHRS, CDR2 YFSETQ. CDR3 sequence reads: CASSVQPRDTDQPQHF. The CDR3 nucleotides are TGCGCCAGCAGCGTCCAACCCCGGGACACTGATCAGCCCCAGCATTTT.

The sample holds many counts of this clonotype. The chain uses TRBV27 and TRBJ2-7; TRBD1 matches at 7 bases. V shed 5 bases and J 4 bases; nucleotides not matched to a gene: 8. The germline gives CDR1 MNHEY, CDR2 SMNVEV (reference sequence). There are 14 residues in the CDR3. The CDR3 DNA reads TGTGCCAGCAGTGCCTCCTGGGACAGTTACGAGCAGTACTTC. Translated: CASSASWDSYEQYF.

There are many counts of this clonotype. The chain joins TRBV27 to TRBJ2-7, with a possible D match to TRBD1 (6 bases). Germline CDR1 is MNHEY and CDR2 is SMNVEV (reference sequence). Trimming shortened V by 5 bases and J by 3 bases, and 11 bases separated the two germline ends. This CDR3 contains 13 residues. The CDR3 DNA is TGTGCCAGCAGTCCCAACAGGGTCTACGAGCAGTACTTC. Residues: CASSPNRVYEQYF.